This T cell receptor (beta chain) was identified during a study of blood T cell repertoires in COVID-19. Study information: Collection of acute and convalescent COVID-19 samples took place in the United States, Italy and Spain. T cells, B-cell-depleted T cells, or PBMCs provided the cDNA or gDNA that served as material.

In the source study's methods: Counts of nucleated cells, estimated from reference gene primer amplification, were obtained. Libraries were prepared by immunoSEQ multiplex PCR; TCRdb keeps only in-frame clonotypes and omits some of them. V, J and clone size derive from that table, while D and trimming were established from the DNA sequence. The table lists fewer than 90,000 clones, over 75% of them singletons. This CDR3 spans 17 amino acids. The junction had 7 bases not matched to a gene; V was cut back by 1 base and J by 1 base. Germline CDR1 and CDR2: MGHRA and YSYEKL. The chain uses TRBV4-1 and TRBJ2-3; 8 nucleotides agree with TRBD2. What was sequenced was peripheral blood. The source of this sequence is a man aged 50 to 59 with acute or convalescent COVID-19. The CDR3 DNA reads TGCGCCAGCAGCCAAGCGTTGGCGGGGGGAGGCACAGATACGCAGTATTTT. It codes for CASSQALAGGGTDTQYF.